This record looks at one TCR beta chain sequence and its context. An end of the junction does not agree with germline; a read error may underlie this. The data were produced by immunoSEQ multiplex PCR, yet TCRdb's version contains in-frame clones alone and is incomplete. This sample carries 75,000 to 100,000 clones, 80% to 90% of them seen once, and the ten largest clones take roughly 0.54%. Germline CDR1 is MNHNS and CDR2 is SASEGT. The CDR3 has 17 residues. This specimen comes from a study of a mutant IDH1 vaccine in newly diagnosed glioma. The time point: baseline, week 1 (first vaccination visit). Treatment meaning: pre-vaccination baseline after standard-of-care therapy.

The receptor's source is a woman aged 45-65 years with glioma. The source material was PBMCs, sampled from a glioma patient treated with radiotherapy, temozolomide or both. V and J are TRBV6-1 and TRBJ1-6, with a weak D call TRBD1 (6 bases). The CDR3 bases are TGTGCCATCAGTGAGTGGGGGGACATCTCCTATAATTCACCCCTCCACTTT. Translating gives CAISEWGDISYNSPLHF.